The next 9 T cell receptor beta chains were all read from a single sample in a study of memory CD4+ T cells and cytomegalovirus serostatus. TCRdb keeps only in-frame clones here, not all; method: immunoSEQ multiplex PCR. The top ten clones hold 0.5% to 0.65% of a sample with around 32,000 clones, around 74% of them seen once. The sort gate was single viable CD3+CD4+CD8-CD45RO+ cells for memory CD4+ T cells. The sample taken for sequencing was memory CD4+ T cells from blood. Receptors originate from an adult in good health and CMV-seronegative. Some clones in this sample may be carry-over from other donors' samples.

V is TRBV18 and J is TRBJ2-1; D gene unclear. The germline V gene has CDR1 KGHSH and CDR2 LQKENI. This CDR3 contains 11 residues. V shed 6 bases and J shed 10 bases, with 10 bases lying between them. The CDR3 here is CASSPAREQFF. CDR3 bases: TGTGCCAGCTCCCCGGCGAGGGAGCAGTTCTTC.

The genes are TRBV19 and TRBJ1-2, with D perhaps matching TRBD1 (6 bases). Trimming took off 7 bases at V and 5 bases at J, with 17 bases between the two ends. Germline V gives CDR1 LNHDA, CDR2 SQIVND (reference sequence). This CDR3 is built from 14 residues. CDR3 sequence: CASTPLGGQYGYTF. The DNA of the CDR3 is TGTGCCAGTACCCCCTTGGGGGGGCAATATGGCTACACCTTC.

This clone was detected a few times. J is TRBJ1-1 and V is TRBV5-1; D not certain. The CDR3 loop spans 17 amino acids. Germline V gives CDR1 SGHRS, CDR2 YFSETQ. The ends were cut back, 2 bases at V and 0 bases at J, with 17 bases in the middle. The CDR3 coding sequence is TGCGCCAGCAGCTTAAATTATATGCCAACACTGAACACTGAAGCTTTCTTT. This translates into CASSLNYMPTLNTEAFF.

The chain has TRBV4-1 and TRBJ2-1; 10 nucleotides match TRBD2. Germline-derived CDR1 and CDR2 are MGHRA and YSYEKL. Losses at the gene ends were 4 bases for V and 3 bases for J; bases not matched to a gene: 6. This CDR3 contains 16 residues. CDR3 DNA: TGCGCCAGCAGCCCACTACTAGCGGGGAGCTACAATGAGCAGTTCTTC. It yields the protein CASSPLLAGSYNEQFF.

The rearrangement joins TRBV5-1 to TRBJ2-2, with a tentative D call TRBD1 (6 bases). Germline loops: CDR1 SGHRS, CDR2 YFSETQ. The CDR3 length is 16 residues. V was trimmed by 0 bases and J by 2 bases, leaving 11 bases between them. For the CDR3, the DNA is TGCGCCAGCAGCTTGGATAGCAGGGGAAACACCGGGGAGCTGTTTTTT. This encodes CASSLDSRGNTGELFF.

This chain connects TRBV5-6 to TRBJ1-6; no clear D gene. This CDR3 has 9 residues. The germline gives CDR1 SGHDT, CDR2 YYEEEE. The V gene lost 2 bases and the J gene lost 15 bases, with 3 bases spanning the gap. CDR3 in DNA: TGTGCCAGCAGCTTCGGCCTCCACTTT. It translates to CASSFGLHF.

The V gene is TRBV27, the J gene TRBJ1-2; D is possibly TRBD1 (5 bases). The germline CDR1 and CDR2 sequences are MNHEY and SMNVEV (reference sequence). V gave up 6 bases and J gave up 4 bases, with 9 bases separating them. CDR3 length equals 12 residues. Written as DNA, the CDR3 is TGTGCCAGCAGGGGGCCTGGCTATGGCTACACCTTC. It codes for CASRGPGYGYTF.

V and J are TRBV4-2 and TRBJ2-5; D uncertain. The J call could be wrong; TRBJ2-7 is a better fit for the DNA end. The CDR3 runs to 16 residues. CDR1 is LGHNA, CDR2 YNFKEQ, per germline. The CDR3 nucleotides are TGTGCCAGCAGCCAAGACAGATCCCTAGGCTCCTACGAGCAGTACTTC. Translation: CASSQDRSLGSYEQYF.

This chain uses TRBV28 with TRBJ1-5; 8 bases fit TRBD1. CDR1 is MDHEN and CDR2 is SYDVKM in the germline V gene. This CDR3 is built from 14 residues. The V and J ends lost 5 bases and 4 bases, in that order; junction bases with no gene match: 4. The CDR3 DNA follows: TGTGCCAGCAGTGAGGACAGGGTGAATCAGCCCCAGCATTTT. Its protein is CASSEDRVNQPQHF.